The entry below describes one TCR beta chain. This entry comes from a study of cytomegalovirus exposure and HLA in healthy donors. Primers: 60 Vbeta forward and 13 Jbeta reverse. Profiled with immunoSEQ multiplex PCR; TCRdb holds only in-frame clones, not every one. The table includes about 170,000 clones, around 62% detected once. The TCR originated in a middle-aged man in good health and CMV-seronegative. The sample taken for sequencing was PBMCs.

This CDR3 reads CASSFRDRVYEQYF. As DNA, the CDR3 is TGTGCCAGCAGTTTCCGGGACAGGGTCTACGAGCAGTACTTC. The V gene is TRBV27, the J gene TRBJ2-7; 9 nucleotides align to TRBD1. Germline-derived CDR1 and CDR2 are MNHEY and SMNVEV (reference sequence). The CDR3 has 14 residues. V lost 3 bases to trimming and J lost 3 bases; unmatched junction nucleotides: 3.